This T cell receptor (beta chain) was profiled in a study of radiotherapy plus CTLA-4 blockade in lung cancer. Study summary: Around a sixth of patients responded objectively, and about 32% achieved disease control.

Whole-study results and caveats: How blood T cell clones changed early, along with interferon-beta, reportedly forecast response best. Blood saw expansion of tumor-derived TCR clones after radiotherapy plus ipilimumab.

Focal radiation and CTLA-4 blockade (ipilimumab) were tested in chemo-refractory metastatic non-small-cell lung cancer patients. Of note for this clone: Its antigen is still unknown.

Deletions cut 1 base from V and 0 bases from J, with 12 bases between. Germline V CDR1 and CDR2: MDHEN, SYDVKM. The CDR3 has 16 residues. Generated by immunoSEQ multiplex PCR, the TCRdb table keeps only in-frame clones and is missing some. The sample records about 73,000 clones, about nine tenths being singletons. The chain uses TRBV28 and TRBJ1-1; tentatively, D is TRBD1 (5 bases). The clonotype was recovered from a human donor with non-small cell lung cancer that progressed on radiotherapy plus ipilimumab. The sample consisted of peripheral blood, taken from a patient treated with radiotherapy plus ipilimumab. The CDR3 is CASSLYGRQLNTEAFF. The CDR3 DNA reads as TGTGCCAGCAGTTTATACGGTCGACAGCTGAACACTGAAGCTTTCTTT. The whole variable domain, filled in from reference TRBV28 and TRBJ1-1, reads DVKVTQSSRYLVKRTGEKVFLECVQDMDHENMFWYRQDPGLGLRLIYFSYDVKMKEKGDIPEGYSVSREKKERFSLILESASTNQTSMYLCASSLYGRQLNTEAFFGQGTRLTVV.